The 20 T cell receptor beta chains reported below all come from one sample, sequenced in a study of response to subunit inactivated influenza vaccine. Each CDR3 protein is one row after TCRdb ran MiXCR on the RT-PCR reads. The table shows 550,000 to 600,000 distinct CDR3 sequences, with around 11% occurring only once. The input for sequencing was PBMCs from blood, taken on the day of vaccination. These receptors all stem from a man aged 50 or older who received an inactivated influenza vaccine.

This clonotype was recorded many times. The chain is built from TRBV12-3 or TRBV12-4 and TRBJ1-6; TRBD1 matches at 7 bases. Unmatched junction bases numbered 5, after V lost 5 bases and J lost 7 bases. This CDR3 contains 14 residues. Here the CDR3 reads CASSGTALNSPLHF. The CDR3 DNA follows: TGTGCCAGCAGTGGGACAGCACTAAATTCACCCCTCCACTTT.

Only a few counts were recorded for this clonotype. The V and J genes are TRBV7-9 and TRBJ2-7, with TRBD1 identical over 9 bases. J gave up 2 bases and V 5 bases, and 4 bases lay outside the gene matches. The CDR3 has 14 amino acids. Germline V gene data show CDR1 as SEHNR and CDR2 as FQNEAQ (reference sequence). The CDR3: CASSTRDRAYEQYF. The CDR3 DNA sequence: TGTGCCAGCAGCACAAGGGACAGGGCCTACGAGCAGTACTTC. The entire variable domain, with the rest obtained from reference TRBV7-9 and TRBJ2-7, is as follows: DTGVSQNPRHKITKRGQNVTFRCDPISEHNRLYWYRQTLGQGPEFLTYFQNEAQLEKSRLLSDRFSAERPKGSFSTLEIQRTEQGDSAMYLCASSTRDRAYEQYFGPGTRLTVT.

The table lists this clonotype with a count of one. The chain joins TRBV11-3 to TRBJ2-7; TRBD1 is a possible D gene (5 bases). Looked up from germline, CDR1 is SGHNT and CDR2 is YENEEA. This CDR3 is built from 13 residues. Trimming removed 5 bases from V and 3 bases from J, with 11 bases in between. The CDR3 loop is CASSAFDSYEQYF. DNA for the CDR3: TGTGCCAGCAGCGCCTTCGACAGCTACGAGCAGTACTTC.

There are a few counts of this clonotype. V is TRBV12-3 or TRBV12-4 and J is TRBJ2-5; tentative D call: TRBD2 (5 bases). Trimming stripped 3 bases from V and 4 bases from J, with 15 bases between. The length of the CDR3 is 15 residues. The CDR3 DNA reads as TGTGCCAGCAGTTTGCGGGTGGGGAGCGGAGAGACCCAGTACTTC. Its translation is CASSLRVGSGETQYF.

The sample holds a few counts of this clonotype. This chain connects TRBV24-1 to TRBJ2-1, with D perhaps matching TRBD1 (6 bases). This CDR3 region has 17 residues. The germline CDR1 and CDR2 sequences are KGHDR and SFDVKD. The germline V and J ends were trimmed by 4 bases and 7 bases, with 22 bases remaining between them. For the CDR3, the DNA is TGTGCCACCAGTGACCCTACAGGGCCCCTTTTCGGAAATGAGCAGTTCTTC. Translation: CATSDPTGPLFGNEQFF.

This clonotype was seen a few times. CDR3 sequence reads: CASSLSIWGPEQYF. In nucleotides, the CDR3 is TGTGCCAGCAGCTTATCAATCTGGGGTCCCGAGCAGTACTTC. The chain links TRBV7-9 to TRBJ2-7; D unclear. Deletions cut 2 bases from V and 6 bases from J, with 14 bases between. The CDR3 is 14 amino acids. In germline, CDR1 is SEHNR, CDR2 FQNEAQ (reference sequence).

The sample holds a few counts of this clonotype. The V gene is TRBV28, the J gene TRBJ2-1; tentatively, D is TRBD2 (6 bases). Germline assignment: CDR1 MDHEN and CDR2 SYDVKM. Trimming took 4 bases from V and 9 from J, leaving 19 bases between them. The CDR3 length is 15 residues. CDR3 sequence: CASSSDRFYGGEQFF. CDR3 nucleotides: TGTGCCAGCAGTTCAGACCGCTTCTACGGGGGTGAGCAGTTCTTC.

The chain joins TRBV7-9 to TRBJ2-3; TRBD1 agrees at 7 bases. V shed 5 bases, J shed 3 bases, and the junction held 5 bases outside the gene matches. CDR3 size: 14 residues. Germline V CDR1 and CDR2: SEHNR, FQNEAQ (reference sequence). The CDR3 nucleotides are TGTGCCAGCAGCGGGGACAGCTATACAGATACGCAGTATTTT. Its translation: CASSGDSYTDTQYF.

This clonotype was seen more than once but under ten times. The rearrangement links TRBV20-1 to TRBJ2-5; D not certain. The CDR3 covers 13 residues. Germline CDR1 DFQATT, CDR2 SNEGSKA (reference sequence). V shed 6 bases and J shed 8 bases, with 19 bases lying between them. CDR3 sequence: CSAITPGPGTQYF. As DNA, the CDR3 is TGCAGTGCCATAACGCCGGGTCCTGGAACCCAGTACTTC.

This clonotype occurred a few times. The CDR3 nucleotides read TGCAGCGTTATGGTAGGGCAGGGGACTCCTCCCCAGTACTTC. The encoded protein is CSVMVGQGTPPQYF. The V call is TRBV29-1, the J call TRBJ2-7; D tentatively reads TRBD1 or TRBD2 (6 bases each). V dropped 5 bases and J dropped 10 bases, with 24 bases sitting between them. Germline V CDR1 and CDR2: SQVTM, ANQGSEA. The CDR3 length is 14 residues.

This clonotype was observed at least ten times. V is TRBV7-9 and J is TRBJ2-7; 7 nucleotides match TRBD2. This CDR3 is built from 15 residues. Germline CDR1 and CDR2: SEHNR and FQNEAQ (reference sequence). Trimming cost V 5 bases and J 0 bases; bases outside gene matches: 7. CDR3 amino acids: CASSKTGGSSYEQYF. CDR3 coding DNA: TGTGCCAGCAGCAAAACGGGAGGATCCTCCTACGAGCAGTACTTC. Complete variable domain (other parts from reference TRBV7-9 and TRBJ2-7): DTGVSQNPRHKITKRGQNVTFRCDPISEHNRLYWYRQTLGQGPEFLTYFQNEAQLEKSRLLSDRFSAERPKGSFSTLEIQRTEQGDSAMYLCASSKTGGSSYEQYFGPGTRLTVT.

This clonotype has a handful of counts. The chain carries TRBV10-2 and TRBJ2-3; TRBD1 aligns across 8 bases. This CDR3 has 16 residues. V lost 4 bases and J lost 0; bases outside the gene matches: 6. Germline V gene data show CDR1 as WSHSY and CDR2 as SAAADI. CDR3 protein: CASSAAQGASTDTQYF. CDR3 DNA: TGCGCCAGCAGTGCGGCCCAGGGGGCCAGCACAGATACGCAGTATTTT.

At least ten counts were recorded for this clonotype. The V gene is TRBV6-1, the J gene TRBJ2-2; 8 bases line up with TRBD2. With V trimmed by 5 bases and J by 3 bases, 5 bases remained unmatched. This CDR3 has 15 amino acids. Germline V gene data show CDR1 as MNHNS and CDR2 as SASEGT. CDR3 sequence: CASSHSGVDTGELFF. The CDR3 nucleotides are TGTGCCAGCAGTCATAGCGGGGTGGACACCGGGGAGCTGTTTTTT.

V is TRBV10-3 and J is TRBJ2-7, with D perhaps TRBD2 (5 bases). Per the germline V gene, CDR1 is ENHRY and CDR2 is SYGVKD. This CDR3 has 12 amino acids. V was clipped by 8 bases and J by 0 bases, with 8 bases between them. CDR3 coding DNA: TGTGCCATCGGGGAGTCCTCCTACGAGCAGTACTTC. Its protein product is CAIGESSYEQYF.

About this clonotype itself: A clone one base away is much larger, so this may be a read error. The V and J genes are TRBV27 and TRBJ1-6, with D uncertain. This CDR3 spans 12 amino acids. Germline CDR1 MNHEY, CDR2 SMNVEV (reference sequence). With 3 bases removed from V and 7 bases from J, the gap between germline ends came to 4 bases. The CDR3 bases are TGTGCCAGCAGTTTTGTAAATTCACCCCTCCACTTT. Its protein product is CASSFVNSPLHF.

This clonotype was seen only a few times. This chain connects TRBV12-3 or TRBV12-4 to TRBJ2-1, with TRBD2 matching 11 bases. Germline trimming cut 3 bases from V and 9 bases from J; bases unmatched to any gene: 4. The CDR3 length is 14 residues. This CDR3 reads CASSFGGTSGEQFF. CDR3 coding DNA: TGTGCCAGCAGTTTTGGGGGGACTAGCGGTGAGCAGTTCTTC.

This clonotype was detected only a few times. The chain combines TRBV5-1 with TRBJ2-5, with D possibly being TRBD1 or TRBD2 (5 bases each). From germline, CDR1 is SGHRS and CDR2 YFSETQ. V lost 0 bases to trimming and J lost 4 bases, with 16 bases between them. This CDR3 has 16 amino acids. CDR3 DNA: TGCGCCAGCAGCTTGGACGGGGCCGGGCGGAGAGAGACCCAGTACTTC. It codes for CASSLDGAGRRETQYF.

This chain joins TRBV5-1 and TRBJ2-1; 8 bases agree with TRBD1. The CDR3 extends over 12 amino acids. The trim removed 4 bases at V and 8 bases at J, leaving 2 bases unmatched. The V gene's germline CDR1 is SGHRS and CDR2 YFSETQ. In DNA form, the CDR3 reads TGCGCCAGCAGCCAGGGGGCGGATGAGCAGTTCTTC. Protein sequence: CASSQGADEQFF.

This clonotype has a handful of counts. The gene calls are TRBV5-1 and TRBJ2-1; 9 bases line up with TRBD2. Germline values: CDR1 SGHRS, CDR2 YFSETQ. CDR3 length: 17 amino acids. With 4 bases clipped from V and 0 bases from J, the junction kept 8 bases outside the gene matches. CDR3 nucleotides: TGCGCCAGCAGCCAAAGGACTAGCGCGACCTCCTACAATGAGCAGTTCTTC. Amino acids: CASSQRTSATSYNEQFF.

This clonotype showed up many times. V is TRBV6-1 and J is TRBJ1-1; no firm D call. This CDR3 is 13 amino acids long. CDR1 is MNHNS and CDR2 is SASEGT in the germline V gene. Trimming cost V 7 bases and J 1 base, with 10 bases left between them. Written as DNA, the CDR3 is TGTGCCAGCATGATACAGAGGAACACTGAAGCTTTCTTT. This sequence encodes CASMIQRNTEAFF.